This T cell receptor (beta chain) derives from a study of blood T cells in healthy people across ages (dated by TCRdb to the mid-2010s). Broadly, across the study: Template switching captured roughly one uniquely barcoded TCR beta cDNA molecule per two T cells in model experiments. To avoid experimental bias, donors of different ages were spread randomly across the sequencing lanes. The donors were split into four age groups: young (average 16 years), middle-aged (nearly 40), aged (more than 55) and long-lived (82). The study measured age-related changes in TCR beta repertoire diversity using deep sequencing normalized with unique cDNA molecular identifiers. For two donors (one aged 18 to 29 and one aged 80 or older), the study analyzed two additional independent replicas of 1 million unique cDNA reads from the same blood draw. Study-wide conclusions, independent of this receptor: Because profiling used bulk unsorted PBMCs, naive and antigen-experienced compartments could not be compared conclusively. There was a strong correlation between observed TCR beta diversity and the percentage of naive T cells measured by flow cytometry. Estimates of total diversity from one million sequenced T cells were regarded as lower bounds and underestimates. Donor CMV infection status was unknown, potentially confounding age-related changes in expanded clonotypes. The long-lived group showed more naive CD4+ T cells, fewer expanded clones and increased TCR diversity than the aged group, suggesting age selection. Observed TCR beta diversity per million T cells fell roughly linearly with age, and a significant reduction was already apparent by age about 43.

Donors were 35 to 40 systemically healthy Caucasian individuals from Russia aged roughly 6 to 95 years. Each donor gave about 10 milliliters of peripheral blood, drawn into EDTA-treated Vacutainer tubes. Ficoll-Paque density-gradient centrifugation was used to isolate PBMCs, with at least 6.5 million per sample. Trizol reagent was used to extract total RNA from the PBMCs, yielding at least 5.5 micrograms per sample. The percentages of naive CD45RAhigh/CD27high T cells were determined by flow cytometry on a PBMC aliquot from every donor. Libraries were made using 5' RACE. TCRdb shows the sequencer as Illumina HiSeq 2500. A second PCR of about 7 to 12 cycles was run with a J-beta primer mix and a sample-barcoded 5' primer. A template-switch 5' adaptor carrying 12 random nucleotides introduced a unique molecular identifier onto each TCR beta cDNA molecule. Each sample yielded at least 2.5 million CDR3-containing paired-end reads. First-strand cDNA synthesis was performed from all RNA using the Mint cDNA synthesis kit, with priming by a TRBC-specific oligonucleotide. Following uracil-DNA glycosylase treatment, all cDNA underwent a first 18-cycle PCR with the universal primers M1SS and BC2_uni_R. In the original analysis: For normalization, 1 million high-quality reads, each with a distinct molecular identifier, were randomly selected from each sample. Reads sharing molecular identifiers were discarded rather than binned into consensus sequences. CDR3 identification, clonotype clustering and error correction used MiTCR with a Q25 quality threshold and the strictest error-elimination algorithm. A nonparametric unseen species model with Euler transformation was used to estimate a lower bound on total TCR beta diversity. The public sequencing data were trimmed at Q25 with fastp and processed into clonotypes with MiXCR by TCRdb, which kept only in-frame beta chains. One record per CDR3 amino acid sequence lists the most common genes and DNA. These V and J calls derive from TCRdb rather than the authors' analysis. This sample has roughly 700,000 distinct CDR3 sequences in its table, and roughly 32% of those were observed once. Together, the top ten hold 15% of the sample.

The trim is 10 bases for V and 8 bases for J, with a gap of 17 bases between the germline ends. CDR1 and CDR2 were assigned from the germline V gene as MNHNS and SASEGT. Taken from cysteine to phenylalanine, the CDR3 has 13 residues. The DNA shown is the 39-base CDR3, in frame from base 1. This clonotype was seen more than once but under ten times. Its antigen specificity is not known. No per-base quality is available; no much larger clone lies one base away. The receptor comes from a woman aged 80 or over in good health. Donor details come from another sample of the same person, matched by shared clones. The specimen was blood. This chain is built from TRBV6-1 and TRBJ1-4; the D gene lacks a confident call. CDR3 reads: CAIRLRSEEKLFF. The DNA reads as follows: TGTGCCATTAGACTGCGCTCGGAGGAAAAACTGTTTTTT.